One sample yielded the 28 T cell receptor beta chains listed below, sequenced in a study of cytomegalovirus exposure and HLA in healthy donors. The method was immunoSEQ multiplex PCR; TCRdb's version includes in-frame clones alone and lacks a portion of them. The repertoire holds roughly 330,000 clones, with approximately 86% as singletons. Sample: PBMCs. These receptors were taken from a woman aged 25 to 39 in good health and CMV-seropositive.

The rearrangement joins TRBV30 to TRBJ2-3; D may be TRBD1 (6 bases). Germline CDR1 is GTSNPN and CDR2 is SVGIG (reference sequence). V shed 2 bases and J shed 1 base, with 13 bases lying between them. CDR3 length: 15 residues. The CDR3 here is CAWSQTGLGTDTQYF. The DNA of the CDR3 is TGTGCCTGGAGTCAGACAGGTTTAGGCACAGATACGCAGTATTTT.

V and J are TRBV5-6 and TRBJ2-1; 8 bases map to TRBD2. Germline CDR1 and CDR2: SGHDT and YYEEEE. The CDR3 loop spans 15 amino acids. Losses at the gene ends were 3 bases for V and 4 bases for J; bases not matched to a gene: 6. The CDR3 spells CASSWVGRGYNEQFF. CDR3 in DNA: TGTGCCAGCAGCTGGGTCGGGAGGGGTTACAATGAGCAGTTCTTC.

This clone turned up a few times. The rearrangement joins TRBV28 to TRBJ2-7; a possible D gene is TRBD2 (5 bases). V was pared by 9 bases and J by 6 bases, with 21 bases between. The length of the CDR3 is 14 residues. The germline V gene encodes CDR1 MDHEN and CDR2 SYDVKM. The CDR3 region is CASTRGSLSSEQYF. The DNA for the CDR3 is TGTGCCAGTACCCGCGGGTCCCTAAGCAGCGAGCAGTACTTC.

The CDR3 region is CASISQGRTYEQYF. CDR3 nucleotide sequence: TGTGCCAGCATCTCGCAGGGGCGAACCTACGAGCAGTACTTC. V usage is TRBV7-8 and J usage is TRBJ2-7, with a tentative D call TRBD1 (6 bases). CDR1 is SGHVS and CDR2 is FQNEAQ in the germline V gene. This CDR3 is 14 amino acids long. Trimming took 7 bases from V and 2 from J, leaving 15 bases between them.

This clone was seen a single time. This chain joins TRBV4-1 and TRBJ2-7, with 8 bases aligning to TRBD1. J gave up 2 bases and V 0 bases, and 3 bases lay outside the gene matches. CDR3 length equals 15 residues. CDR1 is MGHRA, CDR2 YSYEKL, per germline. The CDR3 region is CASSQEDRVTYEQYF. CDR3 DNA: TGCGCCAGCAGCCAAGAGGACAGGGTTACCTACGAGCAGTACTTC.

The CDR3 spells CASGGGPVYEQYF. For the CDR3, the DNA is TGTGCCAGCGGGGGAGGGCCTGTCTACGAGCAGTACTTC. The chain employs TRBV28 and TRBJ2-7; TRBD2 agrees at 7 bases. V was clipped by 8 bases and J by 3 bases; unmatched bases: 7. This CDR3 is 13 amino acids long. The germline V gene has CDR1 MDHEN and CDR2 SYDVKM. Based on the CDR3 plus reference TRBV28 and TRBJ2-7, the full variable domain is DVKVTQSSRYLVKRTGEKVFLECVQDMDHENMFWYRQDPGLGLRLIYFSYDVKMKEKGDIPEGYSVSREKKERFSLILESASTNQTSMYLCASGGGPVYEQYFGPGTRLTVT.

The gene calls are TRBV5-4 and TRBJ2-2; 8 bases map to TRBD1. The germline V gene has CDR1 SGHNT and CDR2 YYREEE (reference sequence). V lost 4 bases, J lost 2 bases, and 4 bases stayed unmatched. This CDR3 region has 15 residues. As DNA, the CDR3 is TGTGCCAGCAGCACCGGGACAGGAAACACCGGGGAGCTGTTTTTT. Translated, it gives CASSTGTGNTGELFF. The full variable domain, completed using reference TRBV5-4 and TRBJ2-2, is ETGVTQSPTHLIKTRGQQVTLRCSSQSGHNTVSWYQQALGQGPQFIFQYYREEENGRGNFPPRFSGLQFPNYSSELNVNALELDDSALYLCASSTGTGNTGELFFGEGSRLTVL.

This chain's CDR3 is CASSEGRAAFF. CDR3 coding DNA: TGTGCCAGCAGTGAGGGTCGGGCAGCTTTCTTT. The chain combines TRBV25-1 with TRBJ1-1, with no clear D. V lost 3 bases and J lost 10, with 9 bases in between. Looked up from germline, CDR1 is MGHDK and CDR2 is SYGVNS. The CDR3 contains 11 residues.

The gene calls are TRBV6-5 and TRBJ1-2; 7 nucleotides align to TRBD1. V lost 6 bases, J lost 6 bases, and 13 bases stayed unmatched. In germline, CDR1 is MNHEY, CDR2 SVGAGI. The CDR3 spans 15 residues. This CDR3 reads CASSRGGRGRDGYTF. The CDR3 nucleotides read TGTGCCAGCAGCAGGGGCGGCAGGGGGAGGGATGGCTACACCTTC.

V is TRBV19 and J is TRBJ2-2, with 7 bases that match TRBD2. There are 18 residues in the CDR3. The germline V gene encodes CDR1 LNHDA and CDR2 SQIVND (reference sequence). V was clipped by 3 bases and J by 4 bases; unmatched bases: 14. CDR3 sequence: CASSILSSGGGITGELFF. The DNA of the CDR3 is TGTGCCAGTAGTATCCTGTCTAGCGGAGGCGGGATCACCGGGGAGCTGTTTTTT.

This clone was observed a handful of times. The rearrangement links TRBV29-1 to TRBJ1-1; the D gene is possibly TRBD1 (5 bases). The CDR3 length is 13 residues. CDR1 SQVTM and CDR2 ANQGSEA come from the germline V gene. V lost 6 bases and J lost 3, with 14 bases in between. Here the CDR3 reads CSVDRNVHTEAFF. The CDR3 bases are TGCAGCGTCGACAGAAACGTGCACACTGAAGCTTTCTTT.

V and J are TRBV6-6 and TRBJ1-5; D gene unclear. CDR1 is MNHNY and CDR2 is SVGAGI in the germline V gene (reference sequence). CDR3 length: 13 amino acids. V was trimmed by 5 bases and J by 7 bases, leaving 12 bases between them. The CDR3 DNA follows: TGTGCCAGCAGTCAAACCCCTGAACAGCCCCAGCATTTT. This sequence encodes CASSQTPEQPQHF.

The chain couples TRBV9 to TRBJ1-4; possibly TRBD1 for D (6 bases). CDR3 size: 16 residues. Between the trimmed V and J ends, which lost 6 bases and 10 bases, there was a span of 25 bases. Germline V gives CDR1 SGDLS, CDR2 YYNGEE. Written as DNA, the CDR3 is TGTGCCAGCACCCCCGCCGGGGGCCGGGAAATTGGAAAACTGTTTTTT. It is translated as CASTPAGGREIGKLFF.

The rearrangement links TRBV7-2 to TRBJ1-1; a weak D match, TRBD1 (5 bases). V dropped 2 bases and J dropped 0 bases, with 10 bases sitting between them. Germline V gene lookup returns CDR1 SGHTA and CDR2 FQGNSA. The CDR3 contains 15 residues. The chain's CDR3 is CASSLNGGMNTEAFF. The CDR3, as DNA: TGTGCCAGCAGCTTAAACGGGGGTATGAACACTGAAGCTTTCTTT.

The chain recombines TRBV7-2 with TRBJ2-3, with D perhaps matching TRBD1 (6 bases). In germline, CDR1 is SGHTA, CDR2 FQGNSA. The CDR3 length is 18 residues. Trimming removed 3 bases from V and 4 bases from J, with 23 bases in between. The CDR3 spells CASSFRFPVQGFADTQYF. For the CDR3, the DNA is TGTGCCAGCAGCTTCCGATTCCCGGTACAGGGCTTCGCAGATACGCAGTATTTT.

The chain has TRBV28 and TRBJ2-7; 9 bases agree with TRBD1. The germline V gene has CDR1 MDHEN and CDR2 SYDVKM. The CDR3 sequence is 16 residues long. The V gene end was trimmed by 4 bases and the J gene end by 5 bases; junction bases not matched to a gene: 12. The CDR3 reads CASSSTPGQGGNEQYF. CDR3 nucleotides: TGTGCCAGCAGTTCGACTCCGGGACAGGGAGGCAACGAGCAGTACTTC.

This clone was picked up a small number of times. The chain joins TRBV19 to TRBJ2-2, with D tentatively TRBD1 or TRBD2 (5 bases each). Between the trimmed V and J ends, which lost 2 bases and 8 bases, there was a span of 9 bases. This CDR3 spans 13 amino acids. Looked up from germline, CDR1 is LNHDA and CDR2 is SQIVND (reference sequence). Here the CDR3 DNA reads TGTGCCAGTAGTATACCAGGGAGTGGGGAGCTGTTTTTT. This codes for CASSIPGSGELFF. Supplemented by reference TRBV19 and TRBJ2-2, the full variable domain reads DGGITQSPKYLFRKEGQNVTLSCEQNLNHDAMYWYRQDPGQGLRLIYYSQIVNDFQKGDIAEGYSVSREKKESFPLTVTSAQKNPTAFYLCASSIPGSGELFFGEGSRLTVL.

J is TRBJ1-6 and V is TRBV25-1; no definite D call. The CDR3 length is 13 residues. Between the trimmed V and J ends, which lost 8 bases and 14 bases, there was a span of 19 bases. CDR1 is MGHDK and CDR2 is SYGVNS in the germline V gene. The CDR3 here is CASQSPRIGALHF. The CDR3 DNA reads TGTGCCAGCCAGTCCCCCCGGATTGGGGCCCTCCACTTT.

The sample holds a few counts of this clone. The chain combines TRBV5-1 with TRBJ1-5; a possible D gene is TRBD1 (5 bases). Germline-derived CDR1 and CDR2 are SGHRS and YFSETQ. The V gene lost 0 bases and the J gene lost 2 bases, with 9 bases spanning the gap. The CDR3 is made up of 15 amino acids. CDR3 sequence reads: CASSLGGSGNQPQHF. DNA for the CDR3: TGCGCCAGCAGCTTGGGGGGGAGCGGCAATCAGCCCCAGCATTTT.

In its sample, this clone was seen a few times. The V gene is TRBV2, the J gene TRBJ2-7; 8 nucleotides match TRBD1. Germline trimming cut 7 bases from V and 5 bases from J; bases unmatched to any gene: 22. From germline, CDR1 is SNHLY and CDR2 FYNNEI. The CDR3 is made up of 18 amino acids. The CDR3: CASKKRWAGGAQDDEQYF. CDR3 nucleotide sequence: TGTGCCAGCAAAAAAAGGTGGGCAGGGGGCGCTCAGGACGACGAGCAGTACTTC.

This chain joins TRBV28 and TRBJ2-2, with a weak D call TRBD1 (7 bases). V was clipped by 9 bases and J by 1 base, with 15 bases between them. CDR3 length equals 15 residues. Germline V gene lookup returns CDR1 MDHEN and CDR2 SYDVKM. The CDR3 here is CASTYRGGNTGELFF. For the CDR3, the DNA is TGTGCCAGTACCTACAGGGGAGGGAACACCGGGGAGCTGTTTTTT.

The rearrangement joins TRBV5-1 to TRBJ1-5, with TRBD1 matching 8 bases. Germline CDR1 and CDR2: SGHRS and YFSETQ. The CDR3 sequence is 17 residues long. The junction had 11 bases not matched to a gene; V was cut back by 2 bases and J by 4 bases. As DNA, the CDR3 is TGCGCCAGCAGCTTCGGCCCAGACAGGGGACCTAATCAGCCCCAGCATTTT. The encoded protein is CASSFGPDRGPNQPQHF. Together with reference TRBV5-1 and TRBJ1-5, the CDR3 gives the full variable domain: KAGVTQTPRYLIKTRGQQVTLSCSPISGHRSVSWYQQTPGQGLQFLFEYFSETQRNKGNFPGRFSGRQFSNSRSEMNVSTLELGDSALYLCASSFGPDRGPNQPQHFGDGTRLSIL.

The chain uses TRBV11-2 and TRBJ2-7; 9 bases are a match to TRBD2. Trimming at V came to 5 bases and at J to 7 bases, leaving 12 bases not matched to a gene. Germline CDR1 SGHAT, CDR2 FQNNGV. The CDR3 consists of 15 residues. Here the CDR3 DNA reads TGTGCCAGCAGCGGTTCGACGGGACTAGCAAGGGAGCAGTACTTC. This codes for CASSGSTGLAREQYF.

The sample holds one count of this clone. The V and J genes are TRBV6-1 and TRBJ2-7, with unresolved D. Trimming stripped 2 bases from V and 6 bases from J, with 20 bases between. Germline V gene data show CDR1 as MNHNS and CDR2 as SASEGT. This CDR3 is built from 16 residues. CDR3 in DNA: TGTGCCAGCAGTGAATTTTCGACCGGTACCTTGTCCGAGCAGTACTTC. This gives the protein CASSEFSTGTLSEQYF.

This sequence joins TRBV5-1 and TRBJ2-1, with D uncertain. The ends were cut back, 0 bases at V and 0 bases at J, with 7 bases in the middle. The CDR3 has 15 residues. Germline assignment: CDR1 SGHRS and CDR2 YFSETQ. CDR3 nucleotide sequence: TGCGCCAGCAGCTTGGACATGAGCTCCTACAATGAGCAGTTCTTC. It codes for CASSLDMSSYNEQFF.

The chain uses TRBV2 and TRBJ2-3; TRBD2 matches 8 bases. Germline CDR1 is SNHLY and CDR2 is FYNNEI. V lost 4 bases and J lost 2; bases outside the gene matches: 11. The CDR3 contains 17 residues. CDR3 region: CASSAYRGGPPTDTQYF. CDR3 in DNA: TGTGCCAGCAGTGCTTATCGGGGGGGACCCCCCACAGATACGCAGTATTTT.

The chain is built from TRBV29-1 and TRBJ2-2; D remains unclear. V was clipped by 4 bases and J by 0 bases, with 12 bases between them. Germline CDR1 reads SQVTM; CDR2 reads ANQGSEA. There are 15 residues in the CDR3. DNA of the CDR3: TGCAGCGTTGTTTCCTCGCGGACGAACACCGGGGAGCTGTTTTTT. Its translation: CSVVSSRTNTGELFF.

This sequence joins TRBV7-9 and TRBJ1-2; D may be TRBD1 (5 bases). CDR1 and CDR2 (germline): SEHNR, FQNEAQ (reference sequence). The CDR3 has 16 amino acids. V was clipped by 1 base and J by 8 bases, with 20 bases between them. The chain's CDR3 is CASSLDLQEVPGGYTF. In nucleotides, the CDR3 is TGTGCCAGCAGCTTAGATTTACAGGAGGTACCTGGGGGCTACACCTTC.